A single sample gave rise to the 2 T cell receptor delta chains below, sequenced in a study of γδ T cells in repeated Plasmodium falciparum infection. TCRdb re-called the multiplex PCR reads through CATT. The sample holds 75,000 to 95,000 delta-chain clones, 0.8% to 1% seen once. Gammadelta T cells were flow-sorted from PBMC into Vgamma9/Vdelta2+ and Vdelta2-negative populations for bulk analysis. Sequencing input: gamma-delta T cells from blood. Receptors originate from a pool of human donors (malaria-infected and uninfected, not separated).

This clone was observed a few times. The protein recorded in TCRdb matches a much larger clone and deviates from this DNA's translation at residue 8, suggesting a read error; the protein here is obtained by translating the DNA. The rearrangement links TRDV2 to TRDJ1; 11 bases fit TRDD3. The J gene, not given by TCRdb, was assigned here from a germline match of the nucleotide sequence. Looked up from germline, CDR1 is GEAIGNYY and CDR2 is EKD. The CDR3 is 22 amino acids. Trimming took 6 bases from V and 2 from J; bases not matched to a gene: 28. The DNA of the CDR3 is TGTGCCTGTTGGCATCCTACGGCTTCTAGGTCTACTGGGGGATATTTTACCGATAAACTCATCTTT. Translation: CACWHPTASRSTGGYFTDKLIF.

This clone was seen a few times. TCRdb lists the protein of a much larger clone for this DNA, which differs at residue 20, so this is likely a read error; the protein given here is translated from the DNA itself. The J segment was not called; the V segment is TRDV1; TRDD3, the table's D call, was not compared with the DNA. CDR1 is TSWWSYY and CDR2 is QGS in the germline V gene. The CDR3 is made up of 22 amino acids. CDR3 bases: TGTGCTCTTGGGGAAGTGGTGACGTCCTGGGGATATTGGGAAAGCGTCACCGATAAACCCATCTTT. Its translation is CALGEVVTSWGYWESVTDKPIF.